What follows describes a single T cell receptor beta chain. This entry belongs to a study of cytomegalovirus exposure and HLA in healthy donors. CDR3 length: 13 amino acids. Germline CDR1 and CDR2: LNHDA and SQIVND (reference sequence). The V gene end was trimmed by 5 bases and the J gene end by 6 bases; junction bases not matched to a gene: 4. 13 Jbeta primers and 60 Vbeta primers were used for the PCR. Repertoires were generated with immunoSEQ multiplex PCR, while TCRdb's copy carries only in-frame clones and drops some. The profile shows around 100,000 clones, 80% to 90% of them singletons. Specimen: PBMCs. The sequence derives from a young woman in good health and CMV-seropositive. This chain uses TRBV19 with TRBJ1-5; the match to TRBD1 covers 7 bases. DNA for the CDR3: TGTGCCAGTAGTCCTGACAGGGCTCAGCCCCAGCATTTT. It specifies CASSPDRAQPQHF.